Here is one T cell receptor (beta chain) with its context. There are 15 residues in the CDR3. The V segment lost 4 bases and the J segment 6 bases; nucleotides outside the gene matches: 4. Looked up from germline, CDR1 is KGHDR and CDR2 is SFDVKD. This entry is derived from a study of blood T cell repertoires in COVID-19. Study-level information: Acute-phase and convalescent COVID-19 samples originated in the United States, Italy and Spain. Sources were T cells, B-cell-depleted T cells, or PBMCs; the material itself was cDNA or gDNA.

Authors' analysis steps: Amplification from reference gene primers served as the basis for estimated nucleated cell counts. Assay: immunoSEQ multiplex PCR; the TCRdb copy retains only in-frame clones and omits some. V, J and clone size derive from that table, while D and trimming were established from the DNA sequence. The table has 45,000 to 65,000 clones, approximately 80% seen once. The V call is TRBV24-1, the J call TRBJ2-1; TRBD2 aligns across 11 bases. The specimen sequenced was peripheral blood. The origin of this receptor is a man aged 65 to 85 with active or convalescent COVID-19. CDR3 DNA sequence: TGTGCCACCAGTGAAAGACTAGCGGGGACCAATGAGCAGTTCTTC. Amino acid sequence: CATSERLAGTNEQFF.